A selection of T cell receptor beta chains follows, all from one sample in a study of cytomegalovirus exposure and HLA in healthy donors. Method: immunoSEQ multiplex PCR; TCRdb's copy keeps in-frame clones and lacks some. Its listing shows around 40,000 clones. What was sequenced was PBMCs. All receptors derive from a man aged 25-45 years in good health and CMV-seronegative. CDR3s leave out the opening cysteine and the closing phenylalanine or tryptophan. Fields, in order: V gene, CDR3 protein.

TRBV5-1 | ASRQGVNTEAF
TRBV4-3 | ASSQAGWYTEQF
TRBV19 | ASKSSLSTDTQY
TRBV6-6 | ASSRHGDTQY
TRBV7-9 | ASSSPTGYQETQY
TRBV7-6 | ASSLGRQGRNNSPLH
TRBV6-1 | ASSGGTNTEAF
TRBV19 | ATRGLVSLSSTDTQY
TRBV27 | ASSYTGSFTEAF
TRBV6-5 | ASSYVRTDTQY
TRBV7-9 | ASTLTGQKRVYGYT
TRBV6-5 | ASRGQGGGYGYT
TRBV5-1 | ASSPQGVAGELF
TRBV18 | ASSPTRGQGTDTQY